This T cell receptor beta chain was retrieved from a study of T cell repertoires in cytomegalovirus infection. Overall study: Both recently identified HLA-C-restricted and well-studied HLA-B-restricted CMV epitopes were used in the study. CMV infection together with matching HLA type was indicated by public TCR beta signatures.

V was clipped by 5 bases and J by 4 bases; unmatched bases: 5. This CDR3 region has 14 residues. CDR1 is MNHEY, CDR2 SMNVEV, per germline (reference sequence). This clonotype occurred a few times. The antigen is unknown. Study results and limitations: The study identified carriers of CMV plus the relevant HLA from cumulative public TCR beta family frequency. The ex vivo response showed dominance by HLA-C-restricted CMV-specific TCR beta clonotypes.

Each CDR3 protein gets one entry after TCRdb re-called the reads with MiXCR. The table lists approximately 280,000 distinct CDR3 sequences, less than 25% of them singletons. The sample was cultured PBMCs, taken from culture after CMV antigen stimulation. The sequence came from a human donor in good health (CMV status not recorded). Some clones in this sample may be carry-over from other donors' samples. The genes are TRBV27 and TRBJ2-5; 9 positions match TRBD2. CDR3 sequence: CASSVTSGGETQYF. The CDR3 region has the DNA TGTGCCAGCAGTGTGACTAGCGGAGGAGAGACCCAGTACTTC.